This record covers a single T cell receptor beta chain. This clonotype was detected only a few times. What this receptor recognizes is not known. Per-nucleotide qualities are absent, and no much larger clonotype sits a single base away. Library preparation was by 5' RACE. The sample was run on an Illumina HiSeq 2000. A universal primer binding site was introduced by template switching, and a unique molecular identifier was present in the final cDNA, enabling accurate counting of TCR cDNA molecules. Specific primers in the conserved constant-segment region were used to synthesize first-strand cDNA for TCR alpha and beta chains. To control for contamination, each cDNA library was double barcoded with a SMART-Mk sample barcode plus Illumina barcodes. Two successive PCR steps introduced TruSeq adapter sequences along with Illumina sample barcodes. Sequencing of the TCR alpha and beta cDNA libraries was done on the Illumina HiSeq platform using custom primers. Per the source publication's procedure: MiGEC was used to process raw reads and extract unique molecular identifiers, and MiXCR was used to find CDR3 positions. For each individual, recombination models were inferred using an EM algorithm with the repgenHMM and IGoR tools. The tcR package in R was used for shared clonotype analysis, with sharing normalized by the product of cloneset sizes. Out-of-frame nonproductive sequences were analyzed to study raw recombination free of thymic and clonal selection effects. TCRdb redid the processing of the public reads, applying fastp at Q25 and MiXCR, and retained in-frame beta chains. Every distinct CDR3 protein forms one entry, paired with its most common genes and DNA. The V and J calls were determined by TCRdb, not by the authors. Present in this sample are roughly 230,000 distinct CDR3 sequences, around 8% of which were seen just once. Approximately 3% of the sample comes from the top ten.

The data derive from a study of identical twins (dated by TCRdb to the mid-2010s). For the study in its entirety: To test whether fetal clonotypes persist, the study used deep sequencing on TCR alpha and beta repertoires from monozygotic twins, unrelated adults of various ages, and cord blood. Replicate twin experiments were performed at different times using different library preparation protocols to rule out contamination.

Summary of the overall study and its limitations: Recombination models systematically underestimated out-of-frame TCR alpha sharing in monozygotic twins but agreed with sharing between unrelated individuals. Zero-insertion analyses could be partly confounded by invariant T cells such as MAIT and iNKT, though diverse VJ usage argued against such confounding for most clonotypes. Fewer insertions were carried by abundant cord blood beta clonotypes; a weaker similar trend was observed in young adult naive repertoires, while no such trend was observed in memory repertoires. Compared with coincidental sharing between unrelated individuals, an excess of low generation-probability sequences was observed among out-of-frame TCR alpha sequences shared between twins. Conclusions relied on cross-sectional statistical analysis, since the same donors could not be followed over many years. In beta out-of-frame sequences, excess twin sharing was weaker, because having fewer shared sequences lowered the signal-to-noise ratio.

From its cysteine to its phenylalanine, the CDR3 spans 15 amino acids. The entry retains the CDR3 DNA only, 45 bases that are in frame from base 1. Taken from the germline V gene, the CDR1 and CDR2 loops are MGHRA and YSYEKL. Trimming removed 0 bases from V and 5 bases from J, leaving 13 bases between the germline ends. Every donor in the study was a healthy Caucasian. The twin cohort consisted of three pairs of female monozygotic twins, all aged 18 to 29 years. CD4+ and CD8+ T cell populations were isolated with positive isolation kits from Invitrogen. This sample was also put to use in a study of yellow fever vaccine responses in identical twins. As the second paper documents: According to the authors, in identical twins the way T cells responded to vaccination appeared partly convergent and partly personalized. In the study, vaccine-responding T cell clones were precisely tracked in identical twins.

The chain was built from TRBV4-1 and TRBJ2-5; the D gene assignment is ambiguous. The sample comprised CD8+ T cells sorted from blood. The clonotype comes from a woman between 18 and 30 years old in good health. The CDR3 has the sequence CASSQDQPPRETQYF. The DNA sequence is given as TGCGCCAGCAGCCAAGATCAGCCTCCCCGGGAGACCCAGTACTTC.